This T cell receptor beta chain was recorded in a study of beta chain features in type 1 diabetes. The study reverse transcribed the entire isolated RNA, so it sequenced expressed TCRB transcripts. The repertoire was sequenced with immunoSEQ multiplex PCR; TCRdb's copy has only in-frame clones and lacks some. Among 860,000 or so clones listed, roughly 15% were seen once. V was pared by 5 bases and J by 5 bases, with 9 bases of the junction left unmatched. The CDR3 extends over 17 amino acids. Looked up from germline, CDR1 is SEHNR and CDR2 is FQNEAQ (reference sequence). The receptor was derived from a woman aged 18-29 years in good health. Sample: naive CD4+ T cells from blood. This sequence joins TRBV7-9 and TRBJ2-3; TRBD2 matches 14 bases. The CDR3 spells CASSGTSGSGSIDTQYF. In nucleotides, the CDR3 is TGTGCCAGCAGCGGGACTAGCGGGAGCGGCTCCATAGATACGCAGTATTTT.